This T cell receptor beta chain was identified during a study of neoadjuvant nivolumab and ipilimumab in lung cancer (dated by TCRdb to between 2020 and 2021). About the investigation overall: Intravenous nivolumab was dosed at 3 mg/kg on days 1, 15 and 29, and in the combination arm ipilimumab 1 mg/kg was added on day 1 only. Matched pretherapy and resected tumor pairs were analyzed for seven patients, of whom four received nivolumab and three received nivolumab plus ipilimumab. A total of 45 or so patients with operable NSCLC were treated in the trial, with 23 randomized to nivolumab monotherapy and roughly 20 randomized to nivolumab plus ipilimumab. The study compared TCR repertoires in pretherapy (baseline) peripheral blood with TCR repertoires in tumors resected at surgery following neoadjuvant immune checkpoint blockade. The primary trial endpoint was the major pathologic response (MPR) rate in the intention-to-treat population in each study arm. The investigation overall reported the following: Compared with tumor-adjacent uninvolved lung, resected tumors had greater TCR richness and clonality, and increases showed up in more of the dual-therapy-treated tumors. No significant correlation was found between TCR clonality and pathologic tumor regression, and only one major-pathologic-response sample was available for the clonality analysis. From pretherapy to surgery, increases in tumor T-cell richness and clonality were observed in three of three dual-therapy tumors but in only two of four nivolumab-treated tumors. Pretherapy blood TCR richness correlated positively with richness in tumors resected after neoadjuvant therapy (Spearman R ~ 0.79). A small number of samples underwent TCR sequencing.

Comments on this clone: This clone's antigen is unknown. Qualities for individual bases were not recorded, and no much larger clone is one base off.

This specimen's time point label, interpreted: at surgical resection after neoadjuvant nivolumab +/- ipilimumab. Samples were obtained from the phase 2 randomized NEOSTAR trial, in which neoadjuvant nivolumab or nivolumab plus ipilimumab followed by surgery was tested in operable NSCLC. Library preparation was by the immunoSEQ multiplex PCR assay. In the original analysis: Repertoires were summarized by richness and clonality, and significantly expanded and contracted clones were identified between pre- and post-therapy samples. Held by TCRdb, this immuneACCESS table contains in-frame sequences only and omits some clones. Under half of the omission traces to an unresolved V gene where checked; the cause of the rest is unknown. The V and J calls and clone size are taken from that table; D and trimming were inferred from the DNA. The sample has 10,000 to 15,000 clones on record, approximately 96% of them singletons. The ten largest clones add up to around 2.5% of the sample.

The receptor was derived from an adult with non-small cell lung cancer. The sample in question was peripheral blood, obtained after neoadjuvant nivolumab, alone or with ipilimumab, at or shortly before surgery.

The nucleotide sequence is TGTGCCAGCAGCCCCGGGACAGGGAACTCCTACGAGCAGTACTTC. This is translated as CASSPGTGNSYEQYF. The receptor chain draws on TRBV11-3 and TRBJ2-7, with 9 central nucleotides matching TRBD1. The germline V gene encodes CDR1 SGHNT and CDR2 YENEEA. V has 5 bases trimmed and J has 0 bases trimmed; junction bases matching no gene number 5. Counted from cysteine to phenylalanine, this CDR3 has 15 amino acids. Only the CDR3 DNA is retained, 45 bases long and in frame from the first base.